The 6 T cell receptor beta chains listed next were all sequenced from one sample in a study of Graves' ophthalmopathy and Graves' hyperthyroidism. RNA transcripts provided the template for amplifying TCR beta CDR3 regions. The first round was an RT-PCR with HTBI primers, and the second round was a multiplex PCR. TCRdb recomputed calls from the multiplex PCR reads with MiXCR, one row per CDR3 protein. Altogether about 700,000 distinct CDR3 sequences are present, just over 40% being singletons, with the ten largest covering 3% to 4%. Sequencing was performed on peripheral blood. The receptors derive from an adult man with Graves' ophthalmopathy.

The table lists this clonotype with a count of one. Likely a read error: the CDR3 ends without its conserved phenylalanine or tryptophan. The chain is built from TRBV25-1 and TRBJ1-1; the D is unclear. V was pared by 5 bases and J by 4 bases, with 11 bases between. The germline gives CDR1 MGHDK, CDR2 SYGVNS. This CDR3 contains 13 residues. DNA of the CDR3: TGTGCCAGCAGTTTATCCGGCGGCACTGAAGCTTTCTAT. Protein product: CASSLSGGTEAFY.

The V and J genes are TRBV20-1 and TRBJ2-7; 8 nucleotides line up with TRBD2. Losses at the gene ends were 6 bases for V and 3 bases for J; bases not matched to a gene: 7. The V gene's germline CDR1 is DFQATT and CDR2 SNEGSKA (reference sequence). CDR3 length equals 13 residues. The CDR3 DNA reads TGCAGTGCGGAGCGGGGGCCTGACTACGAGCAGTACTTC. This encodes CSAERGPDYEQYF.

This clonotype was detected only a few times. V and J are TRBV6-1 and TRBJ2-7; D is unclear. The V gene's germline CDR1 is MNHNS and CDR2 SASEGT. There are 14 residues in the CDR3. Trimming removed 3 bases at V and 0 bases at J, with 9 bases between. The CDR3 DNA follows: TGTGCCAGCAGTGAGATAGGTCTCTCCTACGAGCAGTACTTC. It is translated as CASSEIGLSYEQYF.

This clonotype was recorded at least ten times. CDR3: CASSPAPVGQPQHF. CDR3 bases: TGTGCCAGCAGTCCTGCCCCGGTTGGGCAGCCCCAGCATTTT. The genes are TRBV12-3 or TRBV12-4 and TRBJ1-5; D gene uncertain. The V gene lost 5 bases and the J gene lost 7 bases, with 15 bases spanning the gap. This CDR3 contains 14 residues.

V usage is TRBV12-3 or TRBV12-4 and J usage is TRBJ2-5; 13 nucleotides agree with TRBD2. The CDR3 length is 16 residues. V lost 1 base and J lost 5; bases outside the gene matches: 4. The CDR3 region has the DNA TGTGCCAGCAGTTTAGAGGGACTAGCGGGGATGGAGACCCAGTACTTC. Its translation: CASSLEGLAGMETQYF.

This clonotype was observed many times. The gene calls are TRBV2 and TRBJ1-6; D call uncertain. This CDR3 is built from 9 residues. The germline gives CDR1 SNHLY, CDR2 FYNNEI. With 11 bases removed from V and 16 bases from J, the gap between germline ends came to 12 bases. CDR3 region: CAVRDPLHF. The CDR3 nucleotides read TGTGCCGTACGCGACCCACTCCACTTT.